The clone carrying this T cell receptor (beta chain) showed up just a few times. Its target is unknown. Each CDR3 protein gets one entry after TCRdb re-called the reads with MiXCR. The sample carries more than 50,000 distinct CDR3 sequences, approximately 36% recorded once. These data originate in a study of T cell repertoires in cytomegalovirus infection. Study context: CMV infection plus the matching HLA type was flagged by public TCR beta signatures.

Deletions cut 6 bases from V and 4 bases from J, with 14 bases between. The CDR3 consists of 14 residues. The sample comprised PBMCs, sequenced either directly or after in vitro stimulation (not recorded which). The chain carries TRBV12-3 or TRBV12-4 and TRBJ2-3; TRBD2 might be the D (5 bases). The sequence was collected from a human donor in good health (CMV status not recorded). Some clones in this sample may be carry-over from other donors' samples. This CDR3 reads CASRLGRRPDTQYF. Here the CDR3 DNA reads TGTGCCAGCAGACTAGGACGTCGACCAGATACGCAGTATTTT.